Sequencing of this T cell receptor (beta chain) was carried out in a study of CD8+ T cells in alopecia areata. Findings and limits, study-wide: Mouse data revealed clearer TCR sharing than patient data did, a gap possibly tied to HLA. Affected lesional scalp, above all in alopecia totalis/universalis, was more clonal than normal scalp. Scalp sample sequencing also detects resident alphabeta T cells of normal skin.

Notes on this clone: The antigen is unknown.

Between the trimmed V and J ends, which lost 7 bases and 9 bases, there was a span of 19 bases. Germline CDR1 SQVTM, CDR2 ANQGSEA. The CDR3 is 13 amino acids. cDNA prepared by RNA extraction and subsequent reverse transcription served as the template for sequencing. The table came from immunoSEQ multiplex PCR; TCRdb's copy has only in-frame clones and leaves some out. The table records almost 250,000 clones, 67% of them present only once. The chain links TRBV29-1 to TRBJ2-1; no definite D call. Sequencing used CD4+ T cells sorted from blood, obtained at week 0. This clonotype was sampled from a human donor with alopecia areata. As DNA, the CDR3 is TGCAGCGAACGACCACGTCCCTCAAGTGAGCAGTTCTTC. As protein: CSERPRPSSEQFF.